These 22 T cell receptor beta chains share one sample of origin, sequenced in a study of cytomegalovirus exposure and HLA in healthy donors. Only in-frame clones appear in the TCRdb table, and some are missing; sequencing was by immunoSEQ multiplex PCR. The table includes 250,000 to 400,000 clones, approximately 88% detected once. The sample consisted of PBMCs. These receptors all come from a man younger than 40 in good health and CMV-seronegative.

This clone was detected only a few times. The chain recombines TRBV9 with TRBJ1-6, with 9 bases matching TRBD1. This CDR3 spans 16 amino acids. Unmatched junction bases numbered 9, after V lost 4 bases and J lost 7 bases. Germline V gene sequence: CDR1 SGDLS, CDR2 YYNGEE. CDR3 in DNA: TGTGCCAGCAGCCCACGGGACAGGGCCCTCAATTCACCCCTCCACTTT. Its translation is CASSPRDRALNSPLHF.

This chain joins TRBV12-2 and TRBJ2-2; the table's TRBD2 call for D was not verified on the DNA. TRBV12-2 has pseudogene status. The CDR3 spans 16 residues. As DNA, the CDR3 is TGTGCAAGTCGCTTAGGTCTAGCGGGGAACACCGGGGAGCTGTTTTTT. As protein: CASRLGLAGNTGELFF.

V usage is TRBV6-5 and J usage is TRBJ1-4; no definite D call. Per germline, CDR1 MNHEY and CDR2 SVGAGI. This CDR3 spans 12 amino acids. The V end was cut by 4 bases, the J end by 7 bases, with 7 bases between. CDR3 protein: CASSSEGEKLFF. CDR3 DNA sequence: TGTGCCAGCAGTTCAGAGGGTGAAAAACTGTTTTTT.

The chain is built from TRBV2 and TRBJ2-5, with TRBD1 matching over 10 bases. CDR1 SNHLY and CDR2 FYNNEI come from the germline V gene. The CDR3 runs 15 residues. V dropped 6 bases and J dropped 5; count of bases not matched to a gene: 9. CDR3 region: CASSTGTGEWETQYF. In nucleotides, the CDR3 is TGTGCCAGCAGCACCGGGACAGGGGAATGGGAGACCCAGTACTTC.

This clone was recorded once. Other nucleotide sequences from this sample produce the same CDR3. The V gene is TRBV5-1, the J gene TRBJ2-5, with 7 bases fitting TRBD2. Germline V CDR1 and CDR2: SGHRS, YFSETQ. V gave up 2 bases and J gave up 3 bases; unmatched junction bases: 1. The CDR3 spans 13 residues. CDR3 in DNA: TGCGCCAGCAGCTTTGGGGGGGAAGAGACCCAGTACTTC. Protein sequence: CASSFGGEETQYF.

This clone appeared a few times. V gene TRBV19 combines with J gene TRBJ2-7; D is unresolved. The CDR3 consists of 14 residues. V was clipped by 2 bases and J by 2 bases, with 10 bases between them. Per the germline V gene, CDR1 is LNHDA and CDR2 is SQIVND (reference sequence). The CDR3 loop reads CASSIYGGTYEQYF. CDR3 DNA: TGTGCCAGTAGTATATACGGCGGAACCTACGAGCAGTACTTC.

The V and J genes are TRBV2 and TRBJ1-2; perhaps TRBD1 as D (5 bases). V gave up 6 bases and J gave up 8 bases, with 22 bases separating them. Per the germline V gene, CDR1 is SNHLY and CDR2 is FYNNEI. This CDR3 has 15 amino acids. CDR3 nucleotides: TGTGCCAGCAGGGGGGTCCTCGGGGAGGATGGAGGCTACACCTTC. Residues: CASRGVLGEDGGYTF. Using reference TRBV2 and TRBJ1-2 for the parts outside the CDR3, the full variable domain is EPEVTQTPSHQVTQMGQEVILRCVPISNHLYFYWYRQILGQKVEFLVSFYNNEISEKSEIFDDQFSVERPDGSNFTLKIRSTKLEDSAMYFCASRGVLGEDGGYTFGSGTRLTVV.

The chain combines TRBV19 with TRBJ2-7; 8 nucleotides line up with TRBD1. From germline, CDR1 is LNHDA and CDR2 SQIVND (reference sequence). With 2 bases clipped from V and 6 bases from J, the junction kept 6 bases outside the gene matches. The CDR3 consists of 14 residues. The CDR3 coding sequence is TGTGCCAGTAGTATAAGACAGGGGTACGGCGAGCAGTACTTC. Residues: CASSIRQGYGEQYF.

This clone showed up just a few times. The rearrangement joins TRBV9 to TRBJ1-1; D uncertain. There are 15 residues in the CDR3. The V end was cut by 4 bases, the J end by 0 bases, with 13 bases between. Per germline, CDR1 SGDLS and CDR2 YYNGEE. This chain's CDR3 is CASSTLGSLNTEAFF. CDR3 coding DNA: TGTGCCAGCAGCACACTAGGGAGCCTGAACACTGAAGCTTTCTTT.

The chain joins TRBV27 to TRBJ1-2, with D possibly being TRBD1 (5 bases). The V end lost 6 bases, the J end lost 5 bases, and 13 bases lay between the germline ends. This CDR3 contains 13 residues. The germline gives CDR1 MNHEY, CDR2 SMNVEV (reference sequence). The CDR3 DNA sequence: TGTGCCAGCAGCTACGCAGGACATTATGGCTACACCTTC. This gives the protein CASSYAGHYGYTF.

V usage is TRBV4-2 and J usage is TRBJ1-4, with TRBD1 matching over 7 bases. V was pared by 3 bases and J by 0 bases, with 4 bases of the junction left unmatched. This CDR3 has 16 residues. CDR1 LGHNA and CDR2 YNFKEQ come from the germline V gene. CDR3 loop: CASSQAGTATNEKLFF. In DNA form, the CDR3 reads TGTGCCAGCAGCCAGGCCGGGACAGCAACTAATGAAAAACTGTTTTTT.

This clone has only one observation. The chain has TRBV19 and TRBJ1-2, with 7 nucleotides matching TRBD1. Germline V CDR1 and CDR2: LNHDA, SQIVND (reference sequence). Trimming took 3 bases from V and 0 from J; bases not matched to a gene: 13. The CDR3 totals 18 residues. For the CDR3, the DNA is TGTGCCAGTAGTATTTGGGGCGACAGGGCTACTACTAACTATGGCTACACCTTC. Translated: CASSIWGDRATTNYGYTF.

The rearrangement uses TRBV6-6 and TRBJ1-2; weak D call: TRBD1 (6 bases). The CDR3 consists of 16 residues. Trimming pared 2 bases from V and 3 bases from J, leaving 16 bases between. Germline V lookup: CDR1 MNHNY, CDR2 SVGAGI (reference sequence). The CDR3 region is CASSYLVGGGDYGYTF. CDR3 nucleotides: TGTGCCAGCAGTTACCTTGTAGGGGGGGGTGACTATGGCTACACCTTC.

The J gene is TRBJ2-7, the V gene TRBV5-8; 8 bases match TRBD1. Looked up from germline, CDR1 is SGHTS and CDR2 is YDEGEE. The CDR3 has 14 amino acids. Losses at the gene ends were 2 bases for V and 4 bases for J; bases not matched to a gene: 5. CDR3 DNA: TGTGCCAGCAGCTTCTGGACAGGGCGGTACGAGCAGTACTTC. Translating it yields CASSFWTGRYEQYF. Full variable domain (missing parts from reference TRBV5-8 and TRBJ2-7): EAGVTQSPTHLIKTRGQQATLRCSPISGHTSVYWYQQALGLGLQFLLWYDEGEERNRGNFPPRFSGRQFPNYSSELNVNALELEDSALYLCASSFWTGRYEQYFGPGTRLTVT.

The genes are TRBV30 and TRBJ1-6; the D gene is possibly TRBD1 (6 bases). CDR1 GTSNPN and CDR2 SVGIG come from the germline V gene (reference sequence). V lost 0 bases to trimming and J lost 7 bases, with 13 bases between them. CDR3 length: 15 amino acids. The CDR3 nucleotides are TGTGCCTGGAGTGTCTCAGGGGTGGAAAATTCACCCCTCCACTTT. It codes for CAWSVSGVENSPLHF.

The chain joins TRBV10-3 to TRBJ1-1; no firm D call. CDR3 length: 13 residues. V was shortened by 0 bases and J by 6 bases, with 8 bases between the two germline ends. CDR1 is ENHRY and CDR2 is SYGVKD in the germline V gene. CDR3: CAISESAGAEAFF. CDR3 sequence (DNA): TGTGCCATCAGTGAGTCTGCAGGCGCTGAAGCTTTCTTT.

The J gene is TRBJ2-1, the V gene TRBV5-1, with D possibly being TRBD2 (6 bases). Trimming removed 3 bases from V and 0 bases from J, with 10 bases in between. The CDR3 is 15 amino acids. The germline V gene encodes CDR1 SGHRS and CDR2 YFSETQ. The CDR3, as DNA: TGCGCCAGCAGCTCAGCGGGTAGCTCCTACAATGAGCAGTTCTTC. Encoded protein: CASSSAGSSYNEQFF.

The chain employs TRBV30 and TRBJ1-1; TRBD1 aligns across 8 bases. The CDR3 has 13 residues. V was pared by 4 bases and J by 2 bases, with 3 bases of the junction left unmatched. CDR1 and CDR2 (germline): GTSNPN, SVGIG (reference sequence). The CDR3, as DNA: TGTGCCTGGACCGCAGGGGGCAACACTGAAGCTTTCTTT. Encoded protein: CAWTAGGNTEAFF.

This rearrangement joins TRBV13 to TRBJ2-2; D gene unclear. The germline CDR1 and CDR2 sequences are PRHDT and FYEKMQ (reference sequence). The CDR3 runs to 14 residues. Between the trimmed V and J ends, which lost 3 bases and 4 bases, there was a span of 9 bases. Here the CDR3 DNA reads TGTGCCAGCAGCTTTAATCAGTTCACCGGGGAGCTGTTTTTT. This gives the protein CASSFNQFTGELFF.

This clone was counted only a few times. The V and J genes are TRBV9 and TRBJ1-1; D not certain. V was clipped by 0 bases and J by 0 bases, with 6 bases between them. Per the germline V gene, CDR1 is SGDLS and CDR2 is YYNGEE. CDR3 length: 14 residues. The CDR3 DNA reads as TGTGCCAGCAGCGTAGCCCAGATGAACACTGAAGCTTTCTTT. Protein: CASSVAQMNTEAFF.

This clone was seen once. The chain links TRBV5-1 to TRBJ2-4; 7 bases are shared with TRBD1. The length of the CDR3 is 15 residues. The junction had 10 bases not matched to a gene; V was cut back by 3 bases and J by 7 bases. Per the germline V gene, CDR1 is SGHRS and CDR2 is YFSETQ. The DNA for the CDR3 is TGCGCCAGCAGCTCGGGACAGCTCACGAGGAACATTCAGTACTTC. Translation: CASSSGQLTRNIQYF.

The chain has TRBV4-1 and TRBJ2-3, with 10 nucleotides matching TRBD1. Trimming at V came to 5 bases and at J to 9 bases, leaving 11 bases not matched to a gene. From germline, CDR1 is MGHRA and CDR2 YSYEKL. This CDR3 has 15 residues. CDR3 nucleotide sequence: TGCGCCAGCAGCACCGGGACAGGGGAAAGGGGCACGCAGTATTTT. Protein sequence: CASSTGTGERGTQYF.